Listed below are T cell receptor beta chains from one sample, sequenced in a study of post-analysis software for immune sequencing data. TCRdb ran MiXCR on the PCR reads and lists one entry per CDR3 protein. In the table there are some 890,000 distinct CDR3 sequences, about 50% of which are singletons. The specimen sequenced was blood. These receptors all stem from a girl aged 10-17 years with multiple sclerosis. CDR3s include the opening cysteine and the closing phenylalanine or tryptophan. The order of the fields is V gene, J gene, CDR3 protein.

V: TRBV4-1; J: TRBJ2-3; CDR3: CASSQDLGTDTQYF
V: TRBV29-1; J: TRBJ2-7; CDR3: CSVDKDFGDEQYF
V: TRBV3-1; J: TRBJ2-7; CDR3: CASSQRVAGGGEQYF
V: TRBV20-1; J: TRBJ2-1; CDR3: CTLRLPGRNEQFF
V: TRBV7-3; J: TRBJ2-1; CDR3: CASSLTSSGRVKEQFF
V: TRBV5-5; J: TRBJ2-3; CDR3: CASSLVGSGRDTQYF
V: TRBV2; J: TRBJ2-3; CDR3: CASLMWGAADTQYF
V: TRBV7-9; J: TRBJ2-3; CDR3: CASSLKSGTSTDTQYF
V: TRBV5-1; J: TRBJ1-2; CDR3: CASSLGRVTDLHGYTF
V: TRBV6-5; J: -; CDR3: CASSYSSGAPYQETQYF
V: TRBV29-1; J: -; CDR3: CSVDRTRLGTVSYEQYF
V: TRBV7-9; J: TRBJ1-1; CDR3: CASSFIGTEAFF